These 21 T cell receptor beta chains share one sample of origin, sequenced in a study of blood T cell repertoires in COVID-19. Profiling relied on immunoSEQ multiplex PCR, and the TCRdb table lists in-frame clones only, not all of them. Of roughly 150,000 clones listed, around 80% are singletons. The material sequenced was PBMCs or T cells enriched from blood (not recorded which). These receptors came from a woman aged 70 to 79 in a cohort exposed to, infected with or recovered from COVID-19 (not recorded which).

This clone was detected once. The gene calls are TRBV6-5 and TRBJ2-7, with D possibly matching TRBD2 (5 bases). Germline V lookup: CDR1 MNHEY, CDR2 SVGAGI. The germline V and J ends were trimmed by 7 bases and 7 bases, with 14 bases remaining between them. This CDR3 has 12 amino acids. The CDR3 sequence: CASTWEPREQYF. The CDR3 DNA reads as TGTGCCAGCACGTGGGAGCCCCGGGAGCAGTACTTC.

This clone was detected a few times. This chain connects TRBV20-1 to TRBJ1-1; weak D call: TRBD1 (6 bases). The V gene lost 3 bases and the J gene lost 6 bases, with 14 bases spanning the gap. Germline values: CDR1 DFQATT, CDR2 SNEGSKA (reference sequence). The CDR3 runs to 13 residues. CDR3 nucleotides: TGCAGTGCTAGTCTGGGGGCAGGCGCTGAAGCTTTCTTT. Protein: CSASLGAGAEAFF.

Here the CDR3 reads CASSLEETQYF. The CDR3 DNA is TGTGCCAGCAGCCTAGAGGAGACCCAGTACTTC. This chain links TRBV5-6 with TRBJ2-5; D is uncertain. The CDR3 extends over 11 amino acids. Per the germline V gene, CDR1 is SGHDT and CDR2 is YYEEEE. Between the trimmed V and J ends, which lost 4 bases and 5 bases, there was a span of 6 bases. The complete variable domain, with remaining parts taken from reference TRBV5-6 and TRBJ2-5, reads DAGVTQSPTHLIKTRGQQVTLRCSPKSGHDTVSWYQQALGQGPQFIFQYYEEEERQRGNFPDRFSGHQFPNYSSELNVNALLLGDSALYLCASSLEETQYFGPGTRLLVL.

V usage is TRBV29-1 and J usage is TRBJ2-7; 16 positions agree with TRBD2. V shed 4 bases, J shed 6 bases, and the junction held 6 bases outside the gene matches. The germline gives CDR1 SQVTM, CDR2 ANQGSEA. The length of the CDR3 is 15 residues. CDR3 sequence: CSVGGTSGRAGEQYF. The DNA of the CDR3 is TGCAGCGTTGGGGGGACTAGCGGGAGGGCTGGCGAGCAGTACTTC.

In DNA form, the CDR3 reads TGCAGTGCTAGTGCGGGGGGCTCTGGAAACACCATATATTTT. Translated, it gives CSASAGGSGNTIYF. The chain has TRBV20-1 and TRBJ1-3; the D gene is possibly TRBD1 (5 bases). The CDR3 consists of 14 residues. Between the trimmed V and J ends, which lost 3 bases and 0 bases, there was a span of 9 bases. Germline CDR1 DFQATT, CDR2 SNEGSKA (reference sequence).

The table lists this clone with a few counts. The chain employs TRBV5-6 and TRBJ2-7, with 7 bases fitting TRBD1. The V gene end was trimmed by 3 bases and the J gene end by 2 bases; junction bases not matched to a gene: 11. The germline CDR1 and CDR2 sequences are SGHDT and YYEEEE. The CDR3 runs 16 residues. The CDR3 spells CASSSTGVYGAYEQYF. The CDR3 bases are TGTGCCAGCAGCTCAACAGGGGTTTACGGGGCCTACGAGCAGTACTTC.

The sample holds one count of this clone. CDR3 sequence reads: CASSQDGGGGTDTQYF. The CDR3 DNA follows: TGCGCCAGCAGCCAAGATGGGGGGGGAGGAACAGATACGCAGTATTTT. The V and J genes are TRBV4-1 and TRBJ2-3, with 7 nucleotides matching TRBD2. Germline V gene lookup returns CDR1 MGHRA and CDR2 YSYEKL. This CDR3 spans 16 amino acids. The V gene end was trimmed by 0 bases and the J gene end by 3 bases; junction bases not matched to a gene: 6.

The chain carries TRBV3-1 (or the pseudogene TRBV3-2) and TRBJ2-2, with 8 bases fitting TRBD1. CDR1 and CDR2 (germline): LGHDT, YNNKEL (reference sequence). V lost 4 bases, J lost 4 bases, and 5 bases stayed unmatched. The CDR3 loop spans 15 amino acids. This CDR3 is CASSPGQGITGELFF. CDR3 nucleotide sequence: TGTGCCAGCAGCCCCGGACAGGGCATCACCGGGGAGCTGTTTTTT.

The chain joins TRBV7-2 to TRBJ2-7; 8 nucleotides match TRBD1. J was trimmed by 4 bases and V by 4 bases; bases with no gene match: 9. Germline V gene data show CDR1 as SGHTA and CDR2 as FQGNSA. The CDR3 loop spans 15 amino acids. The CDR3 bases are TGTGCCAGCAGCTCAAGGACAGGGAGTATTTACGAGCAGTACTTC. It yields the protein CASSSRTGSIYEQYF.

The rearrangement joins TRBV28 to TRBJ1-5, with D maybe TRBD1 (5 bases). The germline V and J ends were trimmed by 7 bases and 6 bases, with 13 bases remaining between them. This CDR3 is 13 amino acids long. Per the germline V gene, CDR1 is MDHEN and CDR2 is SYDVKM. Written as DNA, the CDR3 is TGTGCCAGCACCTCGGGGGAAGGTCAGCCCCAGCATTTT. It codes for CASTSGEGQPQHF. The full variable domain, rest sourced from reference TRBV28 and TRBJ1-5, is DVKVTQSSRYLVKRTGEKVFLECVQDMDHENMFWYRQDPGLGLRLIYFSYDVKMKEKGDIPEGYSVSREKKERFSLILESASTNQTSMYLCASTSGEGQPQHFGDGTRLSIL.

This rearrangement joins TRBV28 to TRBJ1-1; D is uncertain. The germline V gene has CDR1 MDHEN and CDR2 SYDVKM. V was shortened by 7 bases and J by 1 base, with 10 bases between the two germline ends. The CDR3 is made up of 13 amino acids. The CDR3 region has the DNA TGTGCCAGCACATTATCGGGGAACACTGAAGCTTTCTTT. Its protein product is CASTLSGNTEAFF.

The rearrangement links TRBV11-3 to TRBJ2-7; 8 bases are a match to TRBD2. Trimming took 1 base from V and 7 from J; bases not matched to a gene: 3. Germline lookup yields CDR1 SGHNT and CDR2 YENEEA. The CDR3 runs to 13 residues. In nucleotides, the CDR3 is TGTGCCAGCAGCTTAGGTTTAGCGGGAGAGCAGTACTTC. As protein: CASSLGLAGEQYF.

The rearrangement uses TRBV3-1 (or the pseudogene TRBV3-2) and TRBJ1-3; D not resolved. V lost 8 bases and J 4 bases, leaving 18 bases between the germline ends. CDR1 is LGHDT and CDR2 is YNNKEL in the germline V gene (reference sequence). This CDR3 spans 15 amino acids. The CDR3 bases are TGTGCCAGCGAATATTGCACAGTGCCCGGAAACACCATATATTTT. Its protein product is CASEYCTVPGNTIYF.

J is TRBJ2-7 and V is TRBV4-1; 8 positions agree with TRBD1. J gave up 4 bases and V 4 bases, and 9 bases lay outside the gene matches. This CDR3 region has 15 residues. From germline, CDR1 is MGHRA and CDR2 YSYEKL. The CDR3 DNA reads as TGCGCCAGCAGCCGGAACCCGGGACAGGCGTACGAGCAGTACTTC. Translated: CASSRNPGQAYEQYF.

This chain connects TRBV7-8 to TRBJ2-1, with D possibly TRBD1 on 6 matching bases. The germline gives CDR1 SGHVS, CDR2 FQNEAQ. The ends were cut back, 4 bases at V and 6 bases at J, with 22 bases in the middle. CDR3 size: 17 residues. The CDR3 is CASSSDSWAIIGNEQFF. The CDR3 DNA follows: TGTGCCAGCAGCTCGGACAGTTGGGCAATTATTGGCAATGAGCAGTTCTTC.

The rearrangement links TRBV4-1 to TRBJ2-3; possibly TRBD2 for D (7 bases). In germline, CDR1 is MGHRA, CDR2 YSYEKL. This CDR3 is 16 amino acids long. V was trimmed by 6 bases and J by 1 base, leaving 17 bases between them. CDR3 nucleotide sequence: TGCGCCAGCAGAAAAGGGGGGGCGGAGGGCACAGATACGCAGTATTTT. Encoded protein: CASRKGGAEGTDTQYF.

The V call is TRBV11-3, the J call TRBJ2-2; 9 bases are shared with TRBD1. CDR1 SGHNT and CDR2 YENEEA come from the germline V gene. Losses at the gene ends were 5 bases for V and 4 bases for J; bases not matched to a gene: 5. There are 15 residues in the CDR3. The chain's CDR3 is CASSLDRGGTGELFF. The CDR3 DNA reads TGTGCCAGCAGCCTGGACAGGGGTGGCACCGGGGAGCTGTTTTTT.

V is TRBV18 and J is TRBJ1-5; 9 nucleotides align to TRBD1. The CDR3 consists of 16 residues. Trimming at V came to 1 base and at J to 4 bases, leaving 5 bases not matched to a gene. The germline V gene encodes CDR1 KGHSH and CDR2 LQKENI. In DNA form, the CDR3 reads TGTGCCAGCTCACCACAGGGACAGGGAACAAATCAGCCCCAGCATTTT. This translates into CASSPQGQGTNQPQHF.

This chain joins TRBV5-1 and TRBJ2-3; TRBD2 matches at 12 bases. CDR1 is SGHRS and CDR2 is YFSETQ in the germline V gene. Trimming cost V 0 bases and J 1 base; bases outside gene matches: 0. The CDR3 is 16 residues long. The CDR3 reads CASSLGLAGGTDTQYF. CDR3 DNA: TGCGCCAGCAGCTTGGGACTAGCGGGAGGCACAGATACGCAGTATTTT.

This chain links TRBV18 with TRBJ2-3; TRBD2 might be the D (6 bases). The V and J ends lost 6 bases and 6 bases respectively, with 10 bases between them. Germline V CDR1 and CDR2: KGHSH, LQKENI. The CDR3 covers 12 residues. The CDR3 protein is CASSPGRDTQYF. CDR3 DNA: TGTGCCAGCTCCCCAGGGAGGGATACGCAGTATTTT. Full variable domain (missing parts from reference TRBV18 and TRBJ2-3): NAGVMQNPRHLVRRRGQEARLRCSPMKGHSHVYWYRQLPEEGLKFMVYLQKENIIDESGMPKERFSAEFPKEGPSILRIQQVVRGDSAAYFCASSPGRDTQYFGPGTRLTVL.

The chain is built from TRBV28 and TRBJ2-7; 7 positions agree with TRBD1. V lost 6 bases and J lost 3; bases outside the gene matches: 11. Germline values: CDR1 MDHEN, CDR2 SYDVKM. The CDR3 runs to 15 residues. The CDR3 spells CASRPGGRQGYEQYF. DNA of the CDR3: TGTGCCAGCAGACCCGGCGGTAGACAGGGCTACGAGCAGTACTTC.